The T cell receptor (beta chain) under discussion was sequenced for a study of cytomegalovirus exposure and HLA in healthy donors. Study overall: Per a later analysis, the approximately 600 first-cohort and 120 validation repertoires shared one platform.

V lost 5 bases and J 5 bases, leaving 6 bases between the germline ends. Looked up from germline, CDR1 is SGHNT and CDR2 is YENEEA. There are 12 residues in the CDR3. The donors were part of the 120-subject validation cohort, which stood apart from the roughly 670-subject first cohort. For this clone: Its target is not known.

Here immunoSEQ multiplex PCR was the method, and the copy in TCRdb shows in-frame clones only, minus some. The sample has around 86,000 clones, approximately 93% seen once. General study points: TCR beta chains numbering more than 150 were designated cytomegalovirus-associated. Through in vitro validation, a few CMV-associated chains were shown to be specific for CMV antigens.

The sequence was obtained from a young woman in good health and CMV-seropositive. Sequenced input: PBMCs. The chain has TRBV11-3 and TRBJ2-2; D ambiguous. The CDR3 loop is CASSHRTGELFF. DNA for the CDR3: TGTGCCAGCAGCCACCGGACCGGGGAGCTGTTTTTT.